What follows describes a single TCR beta chain. Antigen: not known. This entry is derived from a study of OX40 agonist ivuxolimab in advanced cancers. Looking at the study overall: Partial responses occurred in three patients (one hepatocellular carcinoma, two cutaneous melanoma). Study-level points and caveats: There were, on average, more expanded clones in CD8+ T cells than in CD4+. Clonal expansion from baseline to week 6 occurred in both CD4+ and CD8+ T cells.

CDR3 size: 15 residues. V was trimmed by 3 bases and J by 4 bases, leaving 15 bases between them. The V gene's germline CDR1 is SGHRS and CDR2 YFSETQ. It was autoimmune disease history or systemic immunosuppression that excluded patients. TCRdb keeps only in-frame clones here, not all; method: immunoSEQ multiplex PCR. The sample includes about 36,000 clones, 74% seen only once; the top ten take roughly 18%. This chain joins TRBV5-1 and TRBJ2-3, with a possible D match to TRBD1 (6 bases). This sequence originates from an adult with an advanced solid tumor such as melanoma, head and neck, liver or kidney cancer. The material sequenced was CD4+ or CD8+ T cells sorted from blood, taken in a trial of the OX40 agonist ivuxolimab. The CDR3: CASSSTGSGADTQYF. CDR3 DNA: TGCGCCAGCAGCTCTACAGGGTCTGGGGCAGATACGCAGTATTTT.